The 2 T cell receptor beta chains given below trace back to one sample, sequenced in a study of blood T cells in healthy people across ages. Primers used in a second PCR of roughly 6 to 12 cycles were a sample-barcoded 5' primer and a J-beta primer mix. TCRdb independently ran MiXCR on the 5' RACE reads; one entry per CDR3 protein. The table has about a million distinct CDR3 sequences, more than 30% seen once; the top ten hold about an eighth. What was sequenced was blood. The receptors come from a man younger than 35 in good health.

The chain joins TRBV27 to TRBJ1-2; D is possibly TRBD1 (5 bases). Trimming pared 2 bases from V and 4 bases from J, leaving 20 bases between. Germline V gene sequence: CDR1 MNHEY, CDR2 SMNVEV (reference sequence). The CDR3 covers 17 residues. CDR3 sequence (DNA): TGTGCCAGCAGTTTAGGATTCCGGGACGGAAGTTTCTATGGCTACACCTTC. Translating it yields CASSLGFRDGSFYGYTF.

This chain links TRBV7-2 with TRBJ1-2, with no clear D. CDR1 SGHTA and CDR2 FQGNSA come from the germline V gene. The CDR3 totals 14 residues. With 5 bases removed from V and 0 bases from J, the gap between germline ends came to 10 bases. In nucleotides, the CDR3 is TGTGCCAGCAGCCCTAATGCGGCTAACTATGGCTACACCTTC. Amino acid sequence: CASSPNAANYGYTF. Based on the CDR3 plus reference TRBV7-2 and TRBJ1-2, the full variable domain is GAGVSQSPSNKVTEKGKDVELRCDPISGHTALYWYRQSLGQGLEFLIYFQGNSAPDKSGLPSDRFSAERTGGSVSTLTIQRTQQEDSAVYLCASSPNAANYGYTFGSGTRLTVV.